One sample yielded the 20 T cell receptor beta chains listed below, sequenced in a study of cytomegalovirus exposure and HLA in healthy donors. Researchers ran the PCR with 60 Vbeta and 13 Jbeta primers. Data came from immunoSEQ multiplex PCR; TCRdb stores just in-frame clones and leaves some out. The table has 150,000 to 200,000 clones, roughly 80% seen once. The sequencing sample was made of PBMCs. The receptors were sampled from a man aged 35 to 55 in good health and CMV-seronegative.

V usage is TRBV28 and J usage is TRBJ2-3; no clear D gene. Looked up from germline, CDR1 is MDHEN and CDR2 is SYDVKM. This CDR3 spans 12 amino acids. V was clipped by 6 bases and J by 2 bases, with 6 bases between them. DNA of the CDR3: TGTGCCAGCAGGCCTACCACAGATACGCAGTATTTT. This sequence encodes CASRPTTDTQYF.

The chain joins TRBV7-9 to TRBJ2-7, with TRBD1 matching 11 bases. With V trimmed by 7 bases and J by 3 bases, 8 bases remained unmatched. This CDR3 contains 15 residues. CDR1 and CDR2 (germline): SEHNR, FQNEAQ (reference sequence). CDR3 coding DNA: TGTGCCAGCAACCCGCCCGGGACAGGGGGCTACGAGCAGTACTTC. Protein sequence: CASNPPGTGGYEQYF.

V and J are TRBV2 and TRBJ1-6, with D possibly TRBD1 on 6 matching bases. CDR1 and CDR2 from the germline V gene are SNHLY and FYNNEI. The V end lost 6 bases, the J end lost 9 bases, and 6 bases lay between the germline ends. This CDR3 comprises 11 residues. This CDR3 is CASRTGSPLHF. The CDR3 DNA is TGTGCCAGCAGGACAGGTTCACCCCTCCACTTT. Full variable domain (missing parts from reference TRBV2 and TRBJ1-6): EPEVTQTPSHQVTQMGQEVILRCVPISNHLYFYWYRQILGQKVEFLVSFYNNEISEKSEIFDDQFSVERPDGSNFTLKIRSTKLEDSAMYFCASRTGSPLHFGNGTRLTVT.

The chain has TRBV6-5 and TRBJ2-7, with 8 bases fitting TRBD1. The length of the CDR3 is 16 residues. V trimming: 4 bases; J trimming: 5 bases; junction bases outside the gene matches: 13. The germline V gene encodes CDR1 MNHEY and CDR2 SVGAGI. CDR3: CASSSLNDRGRDEQYF. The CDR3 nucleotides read TGTGCCAGCAGTTCTCTTAATGACAGGGGCCGCGACGAGCAGTACTTC.

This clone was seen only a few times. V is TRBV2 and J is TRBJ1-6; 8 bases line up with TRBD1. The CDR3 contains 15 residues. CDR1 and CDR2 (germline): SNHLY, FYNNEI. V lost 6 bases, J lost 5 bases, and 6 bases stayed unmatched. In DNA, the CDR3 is TGTGCCAGCAGCAGAACGGGACAGGATAATTCACCCCTCCACTTT. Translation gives CASSRTGQDNSPLHF. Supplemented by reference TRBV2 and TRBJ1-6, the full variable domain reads EPEVTQTPSHQVTQMGQEVILRCVPISNHLYFYWYRQILGQKVEFLVSFYNNEISEKSEIFDDQFSVERPDGSNFTLKIRSTKLEDSAMYFCASSRTGQDNSPLHFGNGTRLTVT.

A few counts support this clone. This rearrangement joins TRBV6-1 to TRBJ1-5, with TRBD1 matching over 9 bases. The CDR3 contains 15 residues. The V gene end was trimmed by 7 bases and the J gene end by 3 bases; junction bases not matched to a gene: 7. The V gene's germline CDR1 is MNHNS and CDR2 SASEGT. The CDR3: CASIRDRDDNQPQHF. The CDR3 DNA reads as TGTGCCAGCATACGGGACAGGGATGACAATCAGCCCCAGCATTTT.

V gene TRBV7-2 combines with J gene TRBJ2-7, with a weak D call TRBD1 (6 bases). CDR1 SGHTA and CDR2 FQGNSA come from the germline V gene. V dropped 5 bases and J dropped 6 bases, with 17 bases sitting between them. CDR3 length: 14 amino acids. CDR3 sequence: CASSRSQGFSEQYF. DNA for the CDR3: TGTGCCAGCAGCCGATCCCAGGGGTTCTCCGAGCAGTACTTC. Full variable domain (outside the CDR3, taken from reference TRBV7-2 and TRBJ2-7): GAGVSQSPSNKVTEKGKDVELRCDPISGHTALYWYRQSLGQGLEFLIYFQGNSAPDKSGLPSDRFSAERTGGSVSTLTIQRTQQEDSAVYLCASSRSQGFSEQYFGPGTRLTVT.

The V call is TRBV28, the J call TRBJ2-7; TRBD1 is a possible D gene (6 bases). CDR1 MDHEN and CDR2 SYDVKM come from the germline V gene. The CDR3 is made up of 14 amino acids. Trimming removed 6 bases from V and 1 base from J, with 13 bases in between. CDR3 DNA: TGTGCCAGCAGCTCCGGGACATTATCCTACGAGCAGTACTTC. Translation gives CASSSGTLSYEQYF.

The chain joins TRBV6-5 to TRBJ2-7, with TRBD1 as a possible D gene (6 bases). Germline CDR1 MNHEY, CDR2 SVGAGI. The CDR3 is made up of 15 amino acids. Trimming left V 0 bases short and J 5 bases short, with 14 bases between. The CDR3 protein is CASSYSFRGNHEQYF. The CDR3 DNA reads TGTGCCAGCAGTTACTCGTTCAGGGGTAACCACGAGCAGTACTTC.

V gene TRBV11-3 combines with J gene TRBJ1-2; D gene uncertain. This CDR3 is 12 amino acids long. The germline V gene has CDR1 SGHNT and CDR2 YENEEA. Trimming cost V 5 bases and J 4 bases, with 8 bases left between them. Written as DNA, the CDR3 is TGTGCCAGCAGCGTGGGCGCCTATGGCTACACCTTC. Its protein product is CASSVGAYGYTF. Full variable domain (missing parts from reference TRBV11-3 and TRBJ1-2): EAGVVQSPRYKIIEKKQPVAFWCNPISGHNTLYWYLQNLGQGPELLIRYENEEAVDDSQLPKDRFSAERLKGVDSTLKIQPAELGDSAVYLCASSVGAYGYTFGSGTRLTVV.

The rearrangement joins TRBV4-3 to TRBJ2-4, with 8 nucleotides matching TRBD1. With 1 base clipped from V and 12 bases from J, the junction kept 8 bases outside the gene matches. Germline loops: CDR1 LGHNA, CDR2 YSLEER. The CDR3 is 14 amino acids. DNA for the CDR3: TGCGCCAGCAGCCAAGGGCGGACAGGGCGGGCTCAGTACTTC. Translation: CASSQGRTGRAQYF.

This chain's CDR3 is CASSAGALVTEAFF. CDR3 nucleotides: TGTGCCAGCAGTGCGGGAGCCCTGGTCACTGAAGCTTTCTTT. The rearrangement links TRBV27 to TRBJ1-1, with D hard to call. The germline CDR1 and CDR2 sequences are MNHEY and SMNVEV (reference sequence). The CDR3 covers 14 residues. The germline V and J ends were trimmed by 5 bases and 4 bases, with 14 bases remaining between them.

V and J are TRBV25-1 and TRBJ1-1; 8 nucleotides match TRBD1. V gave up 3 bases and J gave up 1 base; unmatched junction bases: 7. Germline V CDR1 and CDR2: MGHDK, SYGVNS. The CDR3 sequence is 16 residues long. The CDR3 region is CASSDRGRRGNTEAFF. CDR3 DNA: TGTGCCAGCAGTGACAGGGGGCGCAGAGGGAACACTGAAGCTTTCTTT.

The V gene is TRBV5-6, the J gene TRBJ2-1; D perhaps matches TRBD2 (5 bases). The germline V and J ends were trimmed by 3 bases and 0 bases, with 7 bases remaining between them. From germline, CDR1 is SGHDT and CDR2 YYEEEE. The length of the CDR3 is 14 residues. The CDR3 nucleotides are TGTGCCAGCAGCTCGGGGAGCTCCTACAATGAGCAGTTCTTC. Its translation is CASSSGSSYNEQFF.

Written as DNA, the CDR3 is TGTGCCAGCAGTCGGGGGAGCCTGGACGGCTACACCTTC. As protein: CASSRGSLDGYTF. The rearrangement uses TRBV16 and TRBJ1-2; maybe TRBD1 (5 bases). The V end was cut by 6 bases, the J end by 8 bases, with 16 bases between. Germline V gives CDR1 KGHSY, CDR2 FQNENV. There are 13 residues in the CDR3.

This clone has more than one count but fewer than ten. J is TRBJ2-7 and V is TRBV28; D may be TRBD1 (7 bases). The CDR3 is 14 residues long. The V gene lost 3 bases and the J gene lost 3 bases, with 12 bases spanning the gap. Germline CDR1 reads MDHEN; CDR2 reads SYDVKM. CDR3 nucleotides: TGTGCCAGCAGTTTGGGGGGACAGTACTACGAGCAGTACTTC. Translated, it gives CASSLGGQYYEQYF.

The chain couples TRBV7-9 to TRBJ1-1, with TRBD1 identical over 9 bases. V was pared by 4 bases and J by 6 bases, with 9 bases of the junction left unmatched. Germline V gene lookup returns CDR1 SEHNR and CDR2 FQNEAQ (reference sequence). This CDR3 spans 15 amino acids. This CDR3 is CASSSPGQGRSEAFF. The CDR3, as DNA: TGTGCCAGCAGCTCCCCGGGACAGGGTCGATCTGAAGCTTTCTTT.

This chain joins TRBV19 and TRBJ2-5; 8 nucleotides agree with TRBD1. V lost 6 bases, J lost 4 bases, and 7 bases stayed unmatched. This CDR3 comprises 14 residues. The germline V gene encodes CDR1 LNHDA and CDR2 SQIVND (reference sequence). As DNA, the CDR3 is TGTGCCAGTAGCGCGGACAGGGTGGGAGAGACCCAGTACTTC. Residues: CASSADRVGETQYF.

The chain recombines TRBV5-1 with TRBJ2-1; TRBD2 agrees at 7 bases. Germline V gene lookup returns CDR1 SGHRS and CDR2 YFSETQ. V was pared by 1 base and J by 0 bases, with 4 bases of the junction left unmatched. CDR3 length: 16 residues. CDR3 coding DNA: TGCGCCAGCAGCTTGCGGAGCGGGAACTCCTACAATGAGCAGTTCTTC. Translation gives CASSLRSGNSYNEQFF.

The chain's CDR3 is CASSPQVFQETQYF. Here the CDR3 DNA reads TGTGCCAGCAGCCCACAGGTTTTCCAAGAGACCCAGTACTTC. The V and J genes are TRBV28 and TRBJ2-5; tentatively, D is TRBD1 (5 bases). V was shortened by 6 bases and J by 1 base, with 12 bases between the two germline ends. In germline, CDR1 is MDHEN, CDR2 SYDVKM. The CDR3 loop spans 14 amino acids.